A selection of T cell receptor beta chains follows, all from one sample in a study of CD8 T cells in ankylosing spondylitis. Using its own MiXCR run on the 5' RACE reads, TCRdb lists one record per CDR3 protein. The table records some 220,000 distinct CDR3 sequences, approximately 7.4% of them present only once. The source material was blood, either unsorted or a sorted T cell fraction (not recorded which). Receptor source: a male donor with ankylosing spondylitis. CDR3s include the opening cysteine and the closing phenylalanine or tryptophan. The D gene is left open where the match is weak. Expanded clones are given a class, and other clones once, few, many or no size at all.

abundance	d_gene	len	v_gene	j_gene	CDR3aa	CDR3nt
many	TRBD2	14	TRBV13	TRBJ2-7	CASSLGTSPYEQYF	TGTGCCAGCAGCTTAGGGACTAGCCCCTACGAGCAGTACTTC
many	.	12	TRBV7-9	TRBJ2-7	CASSLVPYEQYF	TGTGCCAGCAGCTTAGTCCCCTACGAGCAGTACTTC
.	TRBD2	17	TRBV7-2	TRBJ2-2	CATRGLAGGSNTGELFF	TGTGCCACCCGAGGACTAGCGGGAGGGAGTAACACCGGGGAGCTGTTTTTT
.	.	14	TRBV28	TRBJ2-7	CAALAGRGLHEQYF	TGTGCCGCACTAGCCGGGCGCGGTTTACACGAGCAGTACTTC
many	.	12	TRBV11-2	TRBJ2-3	CASAVSTDTQYF	TGTGCCAGCGCGGTCAGCACAGATACGCAGTATTTT
many	.	17	TRBV4-2	TRBJ1-1	CASSQDKYSVMNTEAFF	TGTGCCAGCAGCCAGGATAAGTACAGTGTTATGAACACTGAAGCTTTCTTT
many	.	14	TRBV5-5	TRBJ1-5	CASSAYRANQPQHF	TGTGCCAGCAGCGCCTACAGAGCCAATCAGCCCCAGCATTTT
many	TRBD1	14	TRBV27	TRBJ2-7	CASSWDRANYEQYF	TGTGCCAGCAGTTGGGACAGGGCGAACTACGAGCAGTACTTC
many	.	14	TRBV6-2/TRBV6-3	TRBJ2-1	CASTDGSSYNEQFF	TGTGCCAGCACGGATGGGAGCTCCTACAATGAGCAGTTCTTC
few	.	14	TRBV4-2	TRBJ2-7	CASSQDQGYYEQYF	TGTGCCAGCAGCCAAGATCAAGGGTACTACGAGCAGTACTTC
many	TRBD1	17	TRBV10-3	TRBJ1-2	CAISDSMGQGGNYGYTF	TGTGCCATCAGTGATTCAATGGGACAGGGGGGGAACTATGGCTACACCTTC
many	.	13	TRBV10-3	TRBJ2-7	CAISSTAAGEQYF	TGTGCCATCAGTTCGACAGCGGCGGGCGAGCAGTACTTC
few	.	13	TRBV7-9	TRBJ2-2	CASSLARNGELFF	TGTGCCAGCAGCTTAGCTCGGAATGGGGAGCTGTTTTTT
.	.	15	TRBV20-1	TRBJ2-7	CSATLIPGHIYEQYF	TGCAGTGCTACCCTCATCCCGGGACACATCTACGAGCAGTACTTC
many	.	13	TRBV6-6	TRBJ2-1	CASTPTWNNEQFF	TGTGCCAGCACCCCGACCTGGAACAATGAGCAGTTCTTC
many	.	10	TRBV12-3/TRBV12-4	TRBJ2-2	CASRGGELFF	TGTGCCAGCAGGGGCGGGGAGCTGTTTTTT
.	.	14	TRBV5-1	TRBJ1-1	CASSLFAMNTEAFF	TGCGCCAGCAGCTTGTTCGCCATGAACACTGAAGCTTTCTTT
few	TRBD2	15	TRBV7-8	TRBJ2-1	CASSLGGLASNEQFF	TGTGCCAGCAGCTTAGGAGGACTAGCCAGCAATGAGCAGTTCTTC
many	.	16	TRBV5-1	TRBJ2-7	CASSLGIGQGSYEQYF	TGCGCCAGCAGCTTAGGTATCGGGCAGGGCTCGTACGAGCAGTACTTC
few	.	11	TRBV6-5	TRBJ1-2	CASSSWEGYTF	TGTGCCAGCAGTTCCTGGGAAGGCTACACCTTC
many	TRBD1	13	TRBV27	TRBJ1-2	CASSNDRGYGYTF	TGTGCCAGCAGTAACGACAGGGGGTATGGCTACACCTTC
few	.	14	TRBV28	TRBJ1-5	CASSSAGYNQPQHF	TGTGCCAGCAGTTCCGCCGGATACAATCAGCCCCAGCATTTT